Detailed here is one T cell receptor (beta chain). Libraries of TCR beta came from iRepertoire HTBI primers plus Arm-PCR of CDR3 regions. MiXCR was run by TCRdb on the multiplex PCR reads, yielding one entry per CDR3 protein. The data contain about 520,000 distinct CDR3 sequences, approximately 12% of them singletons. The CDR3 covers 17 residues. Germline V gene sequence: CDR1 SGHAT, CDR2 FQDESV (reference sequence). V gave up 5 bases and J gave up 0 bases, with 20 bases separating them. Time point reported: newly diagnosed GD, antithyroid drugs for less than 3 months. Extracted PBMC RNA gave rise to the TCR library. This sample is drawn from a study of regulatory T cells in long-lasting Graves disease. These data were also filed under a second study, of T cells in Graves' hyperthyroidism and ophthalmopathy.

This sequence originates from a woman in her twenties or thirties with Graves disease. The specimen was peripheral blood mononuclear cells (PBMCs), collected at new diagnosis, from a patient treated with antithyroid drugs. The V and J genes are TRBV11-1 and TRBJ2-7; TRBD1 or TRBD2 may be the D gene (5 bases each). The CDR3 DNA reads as TGTGCCAGCAGCCGTCGATTAATCCGGGACCACTCCTACGAGCAGTACTTC. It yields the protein CASSRRLIRDHSYEQYF. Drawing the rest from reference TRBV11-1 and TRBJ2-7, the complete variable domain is EAEVAQSPRYKITEKSQAVAFWCDPISGHATLYWYRQILGQGPELLVQFQDESVVDDSQLPKDRFSAERLKGVDSTLKIQPAELGDSAMYLCASSRRLIRDHSYEQYFGPGTRLTVT.